One T cell receptor (beta chain) is described in this entry. This clone's antigen is unknown. The record has no base qualities; no much larger clone is one base away. This record belongs to a study of cytomegalovirus exposure and HLA in healthy donors (TCRdb year 2017). Broadly, across the study: According to an earlier analysis of around 600 of the donors, about 179 million T cells yielded 117 million unique TCR beta sequences and about 280 Gb of sequence data. Around 300 gigabases of sequencing data and tens of millions of unique TCR sequences were included in an early release covering roughly 700 HLA-typed donors. Among the roughly 410 genotyped donors, around 79% belonged to the genetic ancestry cluster associated with self-reported Caucasian donors. The study aimed to test whether cataloging public T cell receptors could reveal signatures of past pathogen exposure. The study profiled the T cell repertoires of 500 to 800 subjects by immunosequencing and related them to cytomegalovirus serostatus. Besides the first cohort of 500 to 700 subjects, a separate validation cohort made up of 120 different subjects was used. The study combined high-throughput TCR immunosequencing, statistical association of individual TCRs with disease status, and machine learning to predict cytomegalovirus infection status. In a later analysis, previously published TCR beta repertoires from hundreds of donors were re-analyzed and high-resolution HLA genotyping was added so that TCR occurrence patterns could be studied. The later analysis used no new phenotypic data to find candidate immune exposures, relying instead on TCR beta sequences and their occurrence across donors. An earlier analysis of nearly 600 of the donors applied high-throughput TCR beta sequencing to assess whether each TCR beta V gene segment acted as functional or pseudogenic. Alongside the repertoire data, information on donor age, sex, ethnicity and CMV serostatus was compiled. Genome-wide SNP genotypes for about three fifths of the roughly 700 donors were used in a later genetic analysis, which treated that subset as a discovery cohort. All discovery cohort repertoires had been generated on a single sequencing platform. HLA typing covered class I and class II loci at four-digit resolution. The number of typed donors differed by locus: roughly 629-630 for A, B, C, DRB1 and DQB1; some 500 for DQA1; 606 for DPA1; and some 450 for DPB1. Roughly five DR-DQ haplotypes were handled as single units for association and clustering, since linkage in the cohort was strong. Among roughly 400 genotyped donors of the cohort, an average of 235,054 unique TCR beta nucleotide sequences were sequenced per donor, around 20% of them non-productive.

The cohort comprised fewer than 700 healthy bone marrow donors. Cohort members were all nominally healthy when sampled, although unrecorded immune exposures were likely present. The donor tested CMV seropositive, placing the donor among the 290 or so seropositive members of the cohort. A peripheral blood sample was provided by each donor, and peripheral blood mononuclear cells were used for TCR beta sequencing. Genomic DNA was extracted from the blood cell samples with the Qiagen DNeasy Blood Extraction Kit. Overall results and qualifications from the work: The authors suggested that the approach could potentially be generalized to other disease states and immunological phenotypes. A further reported finding was that TCR beta sequences accurately predicted the HLA-A and HLA-B alleles for most subjects in the first cohort. Because HLA typing was unavailable for some donors at each locus, only the typed subset was used in association tests. Linkage disequilibrium might explain the correlated functional status among segregating V segments, but an unknown experimental factor could not be ruled out. In an earlier analysis of roughly 560 of the donors, most TCR beta V segments were observed in productive rearrangements about 90% or about 30% of the time, broadly matching IMGT annotations. Cytomegalovirus status was reported to be diagnosed by the classifier with high specificity and sensitivity in both the original and validation cohorts. In a later genetic analysis, a missense DCLRE1C variant was associated with V-gene and J-gene trimming of TCR beta chains, and the association was replicated in an independent cohort. In a later analysis, HLA-associated TCR beta chains were found to be more clonally expanded and to have lower generation probabilities than equally common non-associated chains. In vitro tests confirmed that a few of the cytomegalovirus-associated TCR beta chains recognize cytomegalovirus antigens. Some IMGT-functional V segments, including TRBV6-2 and TRBV6-3, could not be distinguished by the 87-base-pair reads and were therefore excluded. CMV serostatus was the only immune exposure information available for the cohort. Presence/absence analyses assumed roughly uniform sequencing depth across donors, an assumption that may not hold. According to a later genetic analysis, donors in an Asian-associated ancestry cluster had fewer N-insertions in productive TCRs than the approximately 630-donor mean. Specific HLA alleles were associated with roughly 17,000 TCR beta sequences at a false discovery rate of 0.05 in a later analysis. Strong co-occurrence of HLA alleles, especially DR and DQ, made assigning TCR associations to individual alleles difficult. In a later analysis, TCR association rates were found to vary across HLA loci, with the most associated TCRs seen for DRB1 alleles and the fewest for HLA-C alleles. While some public TCRs were present in many individuals, most TCR sequences turned up only very rarely across donors. In a later analysis, most CMV-associated TCR beta chains were found to appear HLA-restricted, with HLA associations seemingly driven largely by CMV exposure. According to a later analysis, parvovirus B19, influenza, CMV and Epstein-Barr virus appeared linked to several top co-occurrence clusters. Because counts were too low, seventeen rarely observed V segments, including chromosome 9 orphons, were left out of the earlier analysis of about 620 of the donors. A cluster of highly shared sequence variants was judged likely to be a technical artifact of the sequencing pipeline. In the study, 150 to 200 TCR beta chains were listed as associated with cytomegalovirus. The cohort was sequenced for TCR beta chains only, and without alpha or paired-chain data the features that could be detected were limited.

Taken from the germline V gene, the CDR1 and CDR2 loops are KGHSH and LQKENI. From the cysteine up to the phenylalanine, the CDR3 has a length of 17 residues. Just the 51-base CDR3 DNA is kept, in frame starting at base 1. The trim is 1 base for V and 0 bases for J, with a gap of 12 bases between the germline ends. The library was made by the immunoSEQ multiplex PCR assay. The multiplex PCR relied on a mix of 60 forward primers for TCR Vbeta segments and 13 reverse primers for TCR Jbeta segments. A multiplex PCR assay on genomic DNA amplified the CDR3 region of rearranged TCR beta genes. The Illumina HiSeq System was used to sequence the amplified TCR beta libraries as 87-base-pair reads. For the original study's pipeline: A later analysis tallied around 87 million unique TCR beta chains across the 700 or so repertoires, and around 12 million of those chains were shared by two or more donors. Raw reads were error-corrected and collapsed into unique sequences by a nearest-neighbor algorithm in which closely related sequences were merged to remove PCR and sequencing errors. V, D and J gene segments were assigned by aligning CDR3 sequences to IMGT reference sequences. Each retained sequence needed at least a six-nucleotide match to both a V gene segment and a J gene segment. A rearrangement was called productive if the CDR3 had no stop codons and remained in frame with V and J, and every other rearrangement was called non-productive. CDR3 was defined according to IMGT convention as the region running from the second conserved V-encoded cysteine to the conserved J-encoded phenylalanine. The earlier analysis of fewer than 750 of the donors excluded sequences that lacked an unambiguous match to a single V gene segment. An earlier analysis of roughly 590 of the donors called V segments functional above 56.7% productive rearrangements and segregating when the between-donor standard deviation exceeded 5%. A statistical classification framework was built for diagnosing cytomegalovirus status from the catalog of TCR beta chain sequences. A later analysis assigned V and J genes by comparing TCR nucleotide sequences with IMGT/GENE-DB human TR gene sequences. In a later analysis, CDR3 sequences and most-parsimonious VDJ recombination scenarios were assigned using the TCRdist pipeline. In a later analysis, every TCR beta chain was defined by the combination of its CDR3 amino acid sequence and its V-gene family, and reads without a unique V-gene family were dropped. As a way to deal with suspected cross-contamination and a sequencing artifact, a later analysis dropped roughly 620 nucleotide sequences that were highly shared and had low generation probability. In a later analysis, a clonal expansion index was calculated for each public chain from normalized within-repertoire ranks of inferred template counts. Generation probabilities in a later analysis came from a VDJ recombination model fitted to out-of-frame rearrangements, and those results were checked against IGoR. In a later analysis, TCR-TCR, TCR-HLA and TCR-CMV co-occurrence was scored with hypergeometric tests, and a repertoire-size bias correction was applied to TCR pairs. To estimate false discovery rates, a later analysis permuted the HLA or CMV assignments 20 times. In a later analysis, co-occurring TCRs were grouped using DBSCAN, with TCRdist sequence similarity added in when clustering inside HLA-allele-positive subsets. Repertoires with fewer than 30,000 or more than 120,000 public chains were left out of co-occurrence clustering, as were about 5 repertoires with anomalous nucleotide sharing. Here the immuneACCESS table is served through TCRdb, limited to in-frame sequences with V and J called. Missing clones are a known gap in these copies; in checked studies unresolved V genes cover under half, and the rest lacks a known reason. V, J and clone size derive from that table, while D and trimming were established from the DNA sequence. For this sample there are 150,000 or so clones; 75% to 85% appear just once. The ten biggest clones cover roughly 5.9% of the sample.

Recombination joined TRBV18 with TRBJ2-2, and the D gene may be TRBD2, 5 bases matching. The sample comprised PBMCs. The TCR was taken from a woman aged 35 to 49 in good health and CMV-seropositive. The CDR3 region has the sequence CASSPLPSRPNTGELFF. The DNA sequence is given as TGTGCCAGCTCACCACTGCCTAGCCGCCCGAACACCGGGGAGCTGTTTTTT.